This TCR beta chain derives from a study of T cells in localized non-small cell lung cancer. General study findings and limits: Greater T cell density in blood accompanied longer overall survival. There was higher T cell clonality in uninvolved adjacent lung than in tumor, and it was highest there.

Clones were read by immunoSEQ multiplex PCR, and TCRdb kept only the in-frame ones, dropping some. The profile shows more than 25,000 clones, roughly 80% of them singletons. This CDR3 region has 16 residues. The V gene lost 5 bases and the J gene lost 7 bases, with 21 bases spanning the gap. Germline CDR1 SGHVS, CDR2 FQNEAQ. As regards this clone: What it recognizes is unknown.

The TCR was taken from a woman aged 35-75 years with stage I lung adenocarcinoma. The sample was peripheral blood, taken before any cancer treatment. This rearrangement joins TRBV7-8 to TRBJ2-1; TRBD1 is a possible D gene (6 bases). The CDR3 DNA sequence: TGTGCCAGCAGCCCGAGGGGGTTCACTAGTGATAATGAGCAGTTCTTC. It specifies CASSPRGFTSDNEQFF. The full variable domain, rest sourced from reference TRBV7-8 and TRBJ2-1, is GAGVSQSPRYKVAKRGQDVALRCDPISGHVSLFWYQQALGQGPEFLTYFQNEAQLDKSGLPSDRFFAERPEGSVSTLKIQRTQQEDSAVYLCASSPRGFTSDNEQFFGPGTRLTVL.